These 21 T cell receptor beta chains came from one sample sequenced in a study of response to subunit inactivated influenza vaccine. In TCRdb, the RT-PCR reads were re-called with MiXCR into one record per CDR3 protein. Counted here are around 850,000 distinct CDR3 sequences, approximately 17% occurring once; the ten biggest clones make up about 11%. The material sequenced was PBMCs from blood, taken 5 days after vaccination. The receptors were sampled from a man aged 50 to 59 who received an inactivated influenza vaccine.

The chain is built from TRBV7-3 and TRBJ1-1; tentatively, D is TRBD1 (6 bases). The V gene's germline CDR1 is SGHTA and CDR2 FQGTGA. Between the trimmed V and J ends, which lost 6 bases and 11 bases, there was a span of 19 bases. The CDR3 covers 13 residues. CDR3 sequence reads: CASSPTGPEMAFF. The CDR3 DNA reads as TGTGCCAGCAGTCCCACAGGGCCAGAAATGGCTTTCTTT.

The chain is built from TRBV29-1 and TRBJ2-1; 12 bases are a match to TRBD2. Unmatched junction bases numbered 14, after V lost 0 bases and J lost 14 bases. Germline CDR1 is SQVTM and CDR2 is ANQGSEA. CDR3 size: 16 residues. This CDR3 reads CSVEDAPTSGSSLEFF. The CDR3 DNA follows: TGCAGCGTTGAAGATGCCCCGACTAGCGGGAGTTCATTGGAGTTCTTC.

The J gene is TRBJ1-4, the V gene TRBV11-2, with D possibly being TRBD1 (6 bases). Germline V lookup: CDR1 SGHAT, CDR2 FQNNGV. The V end was cut by 4 bases, the J end by 5 bases, with 11 bases between. This CDR3 is built from 14 residues. The CDR3 here is CASSSLDRNEKLFF. As DNA, the CDR3 is TGTGCCAGCAGCTCGCTGGACAGAAATGAAAAACTGTTTTTT.

CDR3 nucleotide sequence: TGTGCCAGCAGTGAGGCGGTTATCAATGAGCAGTTCTTC. It yields the protein CASSEAVINEQFF. The chain is built from TRBV2 and TRBJ2-1; no definite D call. Between the trimmed V and J ends, which lost 3 bases and 6 bases, there was a span of 9 bases. Germline V CDR1 and CDR2: SNHLY, FYNNEI. The CDR3 runs 13 residues.

This clonotype was seen more than once but under ten times. The V gene is TRBV20-1, the J gene TRBJ1-5; the D is unclear. V gave up 3 bases and J gave up 0 bases, with 9 bases separating them. The CDR3 has 14 residues. The V gene's germline CDR1 is DFQATT and CDR2 SNEGSKA (reference sequence). CDR3 sequence (DNA): TGCAGTGCTAGCTTAGCAGATAGCAATCAGCCCCAGCATTTT. As protein: CSASLADSNQPQHF.

Only a few counts were recorded for this clonotype. The chain employs TRBV29-1 and TRBJ2-7; D is possibly TRBD2 (6 bases). The CDR3 has 13 residues. Germline CDR1 is SQVTM and CDR2 is ANQGSEA. V was cut by 4 bases and J by 3 bases, with 13 bases left in between. The CDR3 sequence: CSVASGDLYEQYF. The CDR3 nucleotides are TGCAGCGTTGCTTCGGGGGACCTCTACGAGCAGTACTTC.

This clonotype was recorded at least ten times. The chain uses TRBV29-1 and TRBJ2-3; D tentatively fits TRBD1 or TRBD2 (5 bases each). Trimming removed 4 bases at V and 3 bases at J, with 8 bases between. The germline V gene encodes CDR1 SQVTM and CDR2 ANQGSEA. The CDR3 is made up of 12 amino acids. CDR3 nucleotide sequence: TGCAGCGTTGGGGGGTTAACAGATACGCAGTATTTT. Translating gives CSVGGLTDTQYF.

The chain recombines TRBV4-3 with TRBJ2-1; D unresolved. The CDR3 sequence is 14 residues long. Germline-derived CDR1 and CDR2 are LGHNA and YSLEER. V was pared by 0 bases and J by 15 bases, with 18 bases between. The CDR3 spells CASSQDSSRGVPFF. In DNA, the CDR3 is TGCGCCAGCAGCCAAGATTCTAGTCGCGGAGTCCCGTTCTTC.

This clonotype has only one observation. The rearrangement uses TRBV2 and TRBJ2-2; perhaps TRBD2 as D (6 bases). Trimming took off 8 bases at V and 1 base at J, with 8 bases between the two ends. The CDR3 totals 13 residues. CDR1 SNHLY and CDR2 FYNNEI come from the germline V gene. CDR3 amino acids: CASGTRNTGELFF. CDR3 nucleotide sequence: TGTGCCAGCGGGACTCGGAACACCGGGGAGCTGTTTTTT.

This clonotype was counted many times. The gene calls are TRBV27 and TRBJ2-1; D remains ambiguous. Trimming took 7 bases from V and 6 from J, leaving 16 bases between them. This CDR3 is 14 amino acids long. Germline V gives CDR1 MNHEY, CDR2 SMNVEV (reference sequence). CDR3 nucleotide sequence: TGTGCCAGCACGGACGCCCCATGGGGCAATGAGCAGTTCTTC. It translates to CASTDAPWGNEQFF.

This chain joins TRBV28 and TRBJ2-4, with TRBD2 matching over 8 bases. The length of the CDR3 is 13 residues. J was trimmed by 4 bases and V by 6 bases; bases with no gene match: 2. Germline V gene sequence: CDR1 MDHEN, CDR2 SYDVKM. The CDR3, as DNA: TGTGCCAGCAGCCGGGGGGGTAAAAACATTCAGTACTTC. It specifies CASSRGGKNIQYF.

There are many counts of this clonotype. The rearrangement joins TRBV4-1 to TRBJ2-1; no definite D call. CDR1 is MGHRA and CDR2 is YSYEKL in the germline V gene. This CDR3 comprises 13 residues. V lost 1 base, J lost 8 bases, and 9 bases lay in between. In nucleotides, the CDR3 is TGCGCCAGCAGCCAAGTCGGAGCCTATGAGCAGTTCTTC. Amino acid sequence: CASSQVGAYEQFF.

There are a few counts of this clonotype. The V and J genes are TRBV27 and TRBJ1-1, with TRBD1 as a possible D gene (5 bases). The germline CDR1 and CDR2 sequences are MNHEY and SMNVEV (reference sequence). The CDR3 is made up of 14 amino acids. The V gene lost 5 bases and the J gene lost 4 bases, with 14 bases spanning the gap. CDR3: CASSPGTKVTEAFF. The CDR3 DNA reads as TGTGCCAGCAGTCCTGGGACGAAAGTCACTGAAGCTTTCTTT.

Ten or more counts support this clonotype. The chain uses TRBV5-6 and TRBJ2-1; D might be TRBD2 (6 bases). Germline values: CDR1 SGHDT, CDR2 YYEEEE. Trimming stripped 0 bases from V and 7 bases from J, with 17 bases between. The CDR3 is 16 amino acids. The CDR3 spells CASSLDPKRAGNEQFF. The CDR3 DNA reads TGTGCCAGCAGCTTGGACCCTAAAAGGGCGGGGAATGAGCAGTTCTTC.

This clonotype came up a few times. The gene calls are TRBV5-6 and TRBJ2-2; tentatively, D is TRBD1 or TRBD2 (6 bases each). The V end was cut by 5 bases, the J end by 1 base, with 18 bases between. The CDR3 is made up of 17 amino acids. CDR1 SGHDT and CDR2 YYEEEE come from the germline V gene. The CDR3: CASRRQLQGGNTGELFF. As DNA, the CDR3 is TGTGCCAGCAGACGCCAATTACAGGGAGGGAACACCGGGGAGCTGTTTTTT.

This rearrangement joins TRBV7-8 to TRBJ2-7, with 7 bases lining up with TRBD2. This CDR3 has 18 residues. J gave up 1 base and V 0 bases, and 12 bases lay outside the gene matches. CDR1 and CDR2 from the germline V gene are SGHVS and FQNEAQ. CDR3 in amino acids: CASSLADSGRLYSYEQYF. CDR3 sequence (DNA): TGTGCCAGCAGCTTAGCGGATAGCGGGCGTCTTTATTCCTACGAGCAGTACTTC.

This clonotype has a handful of counts. CDR3 protein: CSVSTSGRAGETQYF. Here the CDR3 DNA reads TGCAGCGTATCGACTAGCGGGAGGGCCGGGGAGACCCAGTACTTC. The rearrangement uses TRBV29-1 and TRBJ2-5; 14 bases agree with TRBD2. The CDR3 runs to 15 residues. With V trimmed by 6 bases and J by 5 bases, 8 bases remained unmatched. Germline CDR1 reads SQVTM; CDR2 reads ANQGSEA. The whole variable domain, filled in from reference TRBV29-1 and TRBJ2-5, reads SAVISQKPSRDICQRGTSLTIQCQVDSQVTMMFWYRQQPGQSLTLIATANQGSEATYESGFVIDKFPISRPNLTFSTLTVSNMSPEDSSIYLCSVSTSGRAGETQYFGPGTRLLVL.

The chain carries TRBV24-1 and TRBJ1-2; D unresolved. This CDR3 is built from 13 residues. Germline assignment: CDR1 KGHDR and CDR2 SFDVKD. With 2 bases removed from V and 5 bases from J, the gap between germline ends came to 8 bases. The CDR3 coding sequence is TGTGCCACCAGTGATTCCGTGACATATGGCTACACCTTC. Its translation is CATSDSVTYGYTF.

This clonotype was detected only a few times. This chain uses TRBV6-2 or TRBV6-3 with TRBJ1-1; D is unclear. This CDR3 has 13 amino acids. V was trimmed by 10 bases and J by 0 bases, leaving 12 bases between them. Per germline, CDR1 MNHEY and CDR2 SVGEGT. CDR3 sequence reads: CATTGRMNTEAFF. DNA of the CDR3: TGTGCCACAACTGGACGGATGAACACTGAAGCTTTCTTT.

This clonotype was picked up a small number of times. CDR3 DNA: TGTGCCAGCAGCCCTCAAGACGGTGCCTACGAGCAGTACTTC. Protein sequence: CASSPQDGAYEQYF. The chain joins TRBV5-6 to TRBJ2-7, with D hard to call. V gave up 4 bases and J gave up 2 bases, with 13 bases separating them. The CDR3 runs 14 residues. Germline V gene data show CDR1 as SGHDT and CDR2 as YYEEEE.

V and J are TRBV7-8 and TRBJ2-3; perhaps D is TRBD1 or TRBD2 (6 bases each). V dropped 1 base and J dropped 6 bases, with 14 bases sitting between them. This CDR3 has 15 amino acids. Germline loops: CDR1 SGHVS, CDR2 FQNEAQ. The CDR3: CASSLEGGGRDTQYF. In nucleotides, the CDR3 is TGTGCCAGCAGCTTAGAGGGGGGCGGACGGGATACGCAGTATTTT.